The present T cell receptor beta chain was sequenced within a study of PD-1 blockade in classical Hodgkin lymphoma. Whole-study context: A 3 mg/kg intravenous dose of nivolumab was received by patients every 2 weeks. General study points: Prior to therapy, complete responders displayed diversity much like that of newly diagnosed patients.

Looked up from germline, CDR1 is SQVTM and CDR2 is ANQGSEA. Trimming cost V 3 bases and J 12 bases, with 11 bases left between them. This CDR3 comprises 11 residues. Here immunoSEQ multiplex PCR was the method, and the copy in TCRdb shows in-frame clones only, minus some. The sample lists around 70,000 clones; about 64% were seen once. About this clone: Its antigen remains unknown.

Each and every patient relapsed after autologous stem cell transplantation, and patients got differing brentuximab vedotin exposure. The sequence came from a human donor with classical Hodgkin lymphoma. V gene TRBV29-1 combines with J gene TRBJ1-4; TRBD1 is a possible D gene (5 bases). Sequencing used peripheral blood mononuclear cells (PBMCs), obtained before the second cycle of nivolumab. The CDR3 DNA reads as TGCAGCGTTGAGAGGGGCGCGGAACTGTTTTTT. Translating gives CSVERGAELFF.